The T cell receptor (beta chain) described here comes from a study of T cells in localized non-small cell lung cancer. Study results and limitations: Heterogeneity stays possible, as sequencing covered only one tumor region. Uninvolved adjacent lung showed peak T cell clonality, exceeding tumor. Median detection of top 100 tumor clones in adjacent lung was 57 clones.

Comment on this clone: The antigen remains unidentified.

The protocol was immunoSEQ multiplex PCR, while the TCRdb copy is restricted to in-frame clones and leaves out a portion. The sample includes some 30,000 clones, around 90% of them seen just once. This material consisted of peripheral blood mononuclear cells, taken before any cancer treatment. This clonotype was obtained from a man aged 35-75 years with stage III lung adenocarcinoma.

The CDR3 reads CASSSSGGETQYF. In nucleotides, the CDR3 is TGTGCCAGCAGCTCCTCGGGGGGAGAGACCCAGTACTTC. The chain joins TRBV21-1 to TRBJ2-5; TRBD2 reflects the table's D call only, with no check against the DNA. TRBV21-1 represents a pseudogene. The CDR3 contains 13 residues.